The present T cell receptor (beta chain) was sequenced within a study of Ad26.COV2.S vaccination and SARS-CoV-2 variants. The table came from immunoSEQ multiplex PCR; TCRdb's copy has only in-frame clones and leaves some out. The sample lists roughly 500,000 clones, about 91% occurring once. Trimming cost V 0 bases and J 6 bases; bases outside gene matches: 8. This CDR3 is 16 amino acids long. Germline CDR1 KGHSH, CDR2 LQKENI. Treatment described: roughly 20 received Ad26.COV2.S at low or high dose, single or two shots; about 5 received placebo; per-sample allocation not given. At day 63 after the first vaccine or placebo injection, samples were drawn.

This TCR was sampled from a person aged 18-60 years who received the Ad26.COV2.S COVID-19 vaccine or a placebo. V is TRBV18 and J is TRBJ2-1, with 7 bases fitting TRBD2. This specimen consisted of peripheral blood, obtained in a trial of Ad26.COV2.S vaccine versus placebo. CDR3 in amino acids: CASSPPLAGVGNEQFF. CDR3 bases: TGTGCCAGCTCACCACCACTGGCGGGAGTGGGCAATGAGCAGTTCTTC. Combining the CDR3 with reference TRBV18 and TRBJ2-1 gives the whole variable domain NAGVMQNPRHLVRRRGQEARLRCSPMKGHSHVYWYRQLPEEGLKFMVYLQKENIIDESGMPKERFSAEFPKEGPSILRIQQVVRGDSAAYFCASSPPLAGVGNEQFFGPGTRLTVL.